This TCR beta chain stems from a study of shared clonotypes between healthy human individuals. Study-wide results and caveats: Collection of samples was limited to blood; tissue repertoires likely differ.

This clone came up a few times. Its target is unknown. Every subset's genomic DNA went evenly onto several immunoSEQ plates. Libraries were prepared by immunoSEQ multiplex PCR; TCRdb keeps only in-frame clonotypes and omits some of them. The table shows about 990,000 clones, with 70% to 80% occurring only once. From germline, CDR1 is KGHSH and CDR2 LQKENI. The CDR3 has 13 residues. V was clipped by 6 bases and J by 6 bases, with 14 bases between them. Every contributor of samples was a Caucasian grown-up residing in Nashville, Tennessee. From CD4+ cells came CD45RA+ naive and CD45RA-negative memory subsets.

This TCR derives from a man younger than 30 in good health. Some clones in this sample may be carry-over from other donors' samples. The gene calls are TRBV18 and TRBJ1-1, with D hard to call. The sample comprised memory CD4+ T cells from PBMCs. This sample's subset: CD45RA-negative fraction. The CDR3 is CASSLDQRPEAFF. For the CDR3, the DNA is TGTGCCAGCTCTCTCGATCAACGGCCTGAAGCTTTCTTT.